This T cell receptor beta chain came from a study of T cells in Graves' hyperthyroidism and ophthalmopathy. Study-wide results and limits: Most clonotypes that expanded in the thyroid above 0.001 also showed up in blood. Before onset, by a median of approximately 6.8 months, the model predicted ophthalmopathy. Classification by a 13 V-J model distinguished ophthalmopathy from stable hyperthyroidism.

Turning to this clonotype: Its specificity is not known.

Diagnostic assessment was based on clinical symptoms, serum thyroxine and TRAb, thyroid ultrasound and orbital computed tomography. RNA transcripts served as the template for amplifying TCR beta CDR3 regions. TCR CDR3 underwent first-round RT-PCR with the HTBI primer set. Each CDR3 protein gets one entry after TCRdb re-called the multiplex PCR reads with MiXCR. This table has hundreds of thousands of distinct CDR3 sequences, 14% appearing once. Deletions cut 5 bases from V and 7 bases from J, with 12 bases between. Germline V gene lookup returns CDR1 SGHTA and CDR2 FQGTGA. This CDR3 region has 13 residues.

The V and J genes are TRBV7-3 and TRBJ2-1; a possible D gene is TRBD1 (5 bases). Sequencing input: blood. The clonotype originates from a woman aged 18-29 years with Graves' hyperthyroidism. The CDR3 sequence: CASSLGAMNEQFF. The CDR3 nucleotides read TGTGCCAGCAGCCTAGGGGCGATGAATGAGCAGTTCTTC.